This T cell receptor (beta chain) was sequenced in a study of T cells in Graves' hyperthyroidism and ophthalmopathy. Trimming took off 1 base at V and 10 bases at J, with 8 bases between the two ends. This CDR3 has 12 residues. No ophthalmopathy progression within 18 months constituted stable Graves' hyperthyroidism. The PBMCs studied were ones that came from 8.5 to 10 ml fresh peripheral blood. TCR beta CDR3 regions were amplified from RNA. HTBI primers were the set used in a first-round RT-PCR of the TCR CDR3. TCRdb recomputed calls from the multiplex PCR reads with MiXCR, one row per CDR3 protein. The sample lists over 700,000 distinct CDR3 sequences, roughly 32% occurring once.

The sample consisted of blood. The receptor was derived from a woman aged 40 to 55 with Graves' hyperthyroidism. The chain joins TRBV12-3 or TRBV12-4 to TRBJ1-5, with TRBD1 as a possible D gene (5 bases). CDR3 sequence (DNA): TGTGCCAGCAGTTTAGGGGGCGACCCCCAGCATTTT. It is translated as CASSLGGDPQHF.